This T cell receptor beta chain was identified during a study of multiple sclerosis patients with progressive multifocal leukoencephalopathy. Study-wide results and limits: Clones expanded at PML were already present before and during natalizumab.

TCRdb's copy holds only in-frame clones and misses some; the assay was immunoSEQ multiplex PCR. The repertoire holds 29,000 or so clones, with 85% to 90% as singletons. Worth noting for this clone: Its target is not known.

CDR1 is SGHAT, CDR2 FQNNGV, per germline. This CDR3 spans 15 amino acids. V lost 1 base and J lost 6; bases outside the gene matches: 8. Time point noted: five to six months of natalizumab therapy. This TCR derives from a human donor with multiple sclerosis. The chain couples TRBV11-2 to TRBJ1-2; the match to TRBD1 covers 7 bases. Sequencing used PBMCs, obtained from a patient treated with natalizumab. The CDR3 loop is CASSLVERGRHGYTF. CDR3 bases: TGTGCCAGCAGCTTAGTTGAAAGGGGGCGACATGGCTACACCTTC. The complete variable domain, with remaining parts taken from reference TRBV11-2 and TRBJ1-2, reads EAGVAQSPRYKIIEKRQSVAFWCNPISGHATLYWYQQILGQGPKLLIQFQNNGVVDDSQLPKDRFSAERLKGVDSTLKIQPAKLEDSAVYLCASSLVERGRHGYTFGSGTRLTVV.